Listed below are T cell receptor beta chains from one sample, sequenced in a study of cytomegalovirus exposure and HLA in healthy donors. TCRdb's copy holds only in-frame clones and misses some; the assay was immunoSEQ multiplex PCR. The data contain about 200,000 clones, over 65% of them seen just once; the ten biggest clones take up roughly 3%. Material for sequencing was PBMCs. Receptors were obtained from a woman in her 30s in good health and CMV-seronegative. The CDR3 runs from the conserved cysteine through the conserved F or W. A D gene is named only where the DNA matches it firmly. Only some rows state a clone size, as once, few, many or a class for expanded clones.

V gene: TRBV5-6; D gene: TRBD1; J gene: TRBJ2-3; clone size: NA; CDR3 protein: CASSSQGAGDTQYF; CDR3 DNA: TGTGCCAGCAGCTCCCAGGGGGCCGGAGATACGCAGTATTTT
V gene: TRBV4-2; D gene: TRBD1; J gene: TRBJ2-7; clone size: NA; CDR3 protein: CASSQAGQVHEQYF; CDR3 DNA: TGTGCCAGCAGCCAAGCGGGACAGGTCCACGAGCAGTACTTC
V gene: TRBV7-9; D gene: TRBD2; J gene: TRBJ2-2; clone size: NA; CDR3 protein: CSSSTHGLAGAGELFF; CDR3 DNA: TGTTCCAGCAGCACCCACGGACTAGCGGGAGCCGGGGAGCTGTTTTTT
V gene: TRBV27; D gene: TRBD1; J gene: TRBJ2-2; clone size: NA; CDR3 protein: CASSHGTGGFGELFF; CDR3 DNA: TGTGCCAGCAGTCATGGGACAGGGGGCTTCGGGGAGCTGTTTTTT
V gene: TRBV7-2; D gene: TRBD1; J gene: TRBJ2-1; clone size: once; CDR3 protein: CASSLPGQSGNEQFF; CDR3 DNA: TGTGCCAGCAGCTTACCGGGACAGTCCGGGAATGAGCAGTTCTTC
V gene: TRBV27; D gene: NA; J gene: TRBJ1-1; clone size: NA; CDR3 protein: CASSFNGGLNTEAFF; CDR3 DNA: TGTGCCAGCAGTTTCAACGGCGGGTTGAACACTGAAGCTTTCTTT
V gene: TRBV5-1; D gene: TRBD1; J gene: TRBJ2-7; clone size: NA; CDR3 protein: CASSWWGQVNEQYF; CDR3 DNA: TGCGCCAGCAGCTGGTGGGGACAGGTCAACGAGCAGTACTTC
V gene: TRBV5-4; D gene: TRBD1; J gene: TRBJ1-5; clone size: few; CDR3 protein: CASSSDRGNQPQHF; CDR3 DNA: TGTGCCAGCAGCTCCGACAGGGGTAATCAGCCCCAGCATTTT
V gene: TRBV11-2; D gene: NA; J gene: TRBJ2-7; clone size: NA; CDR3 protein: CASSLWAGFRYEQYF; CDR3 DNA: TGTGCCAGCAGCTTGTGGGCAGGGTTTCGCTACGAGCAGTACTTC
V gene: TRBV5-1; D gene: NA; J gene: TRBJ1-2; clone size: NA; CDR3 protein: CASSLVTTFGGGYTF; CDR3 DNA: TGCGCCAGCAGCTTGGTTACCACGTTTGGAGGTGGCTACACCTTC
V gene: TRBV7-3; D gene: TRBD1; J gene: TRBJ2-1; clone size: NA; CDR3 protein: CASSRSGTGGMGSYNEQFF; CDR3 DNA: TGTGCCAGCAGCCGTTCCGGGACAGGGGGGATGGGCTCCTACAATGAGCAGTTCTTC
V gene: TRBV18; D gene: NA; J gene: TRBJ1-1; clone size: NA; CDR3 protein: CASSPRQRDTEAFF; CDR3 DNA: TGTGCCAGCTCACCACGGCAGCGGGACACTGAAGCTTTCTTT
V gene: TRBV4-1; D gene: NA; J gene: TRBJ2-2; clone size: NA; CDR3 protein: CASSTYRVSGELFF; CDR3 DNA: TGCGCCAGCAGCACCTACAGGGTTTCCGGGGAGCTGTTTTTT
V gene: TRBV5-1; D gene: TRBD1; J gene: TRBJ1-5; clone size: NA; CDR3 protein: CASTPSGQSNQPQHF; CDR3 DNA: TGCGCCAGCACACCATCGGGACAGAGCAATCAGCCCCAGCATTTT
V gene: TRBV19; D gene: TRBD1; J gene: TRBJ1-4; clone size: NA; CDR3 protein: CASSINFRRQGEKLFF; CDR3 DNA: TGTGCCAGTAGTATTAATTTTCGTCGACAGGGAGAAAAACTGTTTTTT
V gene: TRBV18; D gene: NA; J gene: TRBJ2-3; clone size: NA; CDR3 protein: CASSPPGKNTQYF; CDR3 DNA: TGTGCCAGCTCACCTCCGGGAAAGAATACGCAGTATTTT
V gene: TRBV5-4; D gene: TRBD2; J gene: TRBJ2-5; clone size: once; CDR3 protein: CASTEREGRETQYF; CDR3 DNA: TGTGCCAGCACCGAGCGGGAGGGTAGAGAGACCCAGTACTTC
V gene: TRBV9; D gene: TRBD1; J gene: TRBJ2-5; clone size: NA; CDR3 protein: CASSVGGGGWETQYF; CDR3 DNA: TGTGCCAGCAGCGTAGGAGGGGGCGGCTGGGAGACCCAGTACTTC
V gene: TRBV4-2; D gene: NA; J gene: TRBJ2-7; clone size: once; CDR3 protein: CASSARLNEQYF; CDR3 DNA: TGTGCCAGCAGCGCGCGCCTAAACGAGCAGTACTTC
V gene: TRBV14; D gene: NA; J gene: TRBJ1-4; clone size: NA; CDR3 protein: CASSQLSGKGDEKLFF; CDR3 DNA: TGTGCCAGCAGCCAACTCTCAGGGAAGGGGGATGAAAAACTGTTTTTT
V gene: TRBV4-2; D gene: TRBD1; J gene: TRBJ2-3; clone size: NA; CDR3 protein: CASSHGDRGRTDTQYF; CDR3 DNA: TGTGCCAGCAGCCACGGTGACAGGGGACGCACAGATACGCAGTATTTT
V gene: TRBV9; D gene: NA; J gene: TRBJ1-3; clone size: NA; CDR3 protein: CASSLSGIGNTIYF; CDR3 DNA: TGTGCCAGCAGCCTATCAGGGATTGGAAACACCATATATTTT
V gene: TRBV5-4; D gene: NA; J gene: TRBJ2-7; clone size: NA; CDR3 protein: CASSLGQSYEQYF; CDR3 DNA: TGTGCCAGCAGCTTGGGCCAGTCCTACGAGCAGTACTTC
V gene: TRBV12-5; D gene: TRBD1; J gene: TRBJ2-1; clone size: NA; CDR3 protein: CASGTGDRVHNEQFF; CDR3 DNA: TGTGCTAGTGGTACCGGGGACAGGGTCCACAATGAGCAGTTCTTC
V gene: TRBV29-1; D gene: TRBD2; J gene: TRBJ2-5; clone size: once; CDR3 protein: CSVVGREGRETQYF; CDR3 DNA: TGCAGCGTTGTGGGGCGGGAGGGCCGAGAGACCCAGTACTTC
V gene: TRBV20-1; D gene: NA; J gene: TRBJ1-4; clone size: NA; CDR3 protein: CSAGRSEKLFF; CDR3 DNA: TGCAGTGCAGGGAGGAGTGAAAAACTGTTTTTT
V gene: TRBV30; D gene: NA; J gene: TRBJ1-1; clone size: few; CDR3 protein: CAWSPRTEAFF; CDR3 DNA: TGTGCCTGGAGTCCGAGGACTGAAGCTTTCTTT
V gene: TRBV18; D gene: TRBD1; J gene: TRBJ1-4; clone size: NA; CDR3 protein: CASSPRTGTNEKLFF; CDR3 DNA: TGTGCCAGCTCACCACGGACAGGAACTAATGAAAAACTGTTTTTT
V gene: TRBV2; D gene: NA; J gene: TRBJ1-2; clone size: NA; CDR3 protein: CASKSQGTGGYTF; CDR3 DNA: TGTGCCAGCAAGAGTCAGGGGACGGGAGGCTACACCTTC
V gene: TRBV7-2; D gene: TRBD1; J gene: TRBJ1-1; clone size: NA; CDR3 protein: CASSLTGGDEAFF; CDR3 DNA: TGTGCCAGCAGCCTGACAGGGGGCGATGAAGCTTTCTTT
V gene: TRBV28; D gene: NA; J gene: TRBJ1-5; clone size: NA; CDR3 protein: CASSYSARNQPQHF; CDR3 DNA: TGTGCCAGCAGTTACTCCGCCAGGAATCAGCCCCAGCATTTT
V gene: TRBV19; D gene: NA; J gene: TRBJ2-3; clone size: NA; CDR3 protein: CASSMGVGDTQYF; CDR3 DNA: TGTGCCAGTAGTATGGGAGTCGGAGATACGCAGTATTTT
V gene: TRBV7-9; D gene: NA; J gene: TRBJ1-4; clone size: NA; CDR3 protein: CASSLIAGNEKLFF; CDR3 DNA: TGTGCCAGCAGCTTAATTGCAGGGAATGAAAAACTGTTTTTT
V gene: TRBV30; D gene: TRBD1; J gene: TRBJ2-1; clone size: NA; CDR3 protein: CAWTGQVSYNEQFF; CDR3 DNA: TGTGCCTGGACAGGACAGGTCTCCTACAATGAGCAGTTCTTC
V gene: TRBV5-1; D gene: NA; J gene: TRBJ1-1; clone size: NA; CDR3 protein: CASSLASRMNTEAFF; CDR3 DNA: TGCGCCAGCAGCTTGGCTTCGCGGATGAACACTGAAGCTTTCTTT
V gene: TRBV6-1; D gene: TRBD1; J gene: TRBJ2-6; clone size: NA; CDR3 protein: CASRPTGAGANVLTF; CDR3 DNA: TGTGCCAGCAGACCGACAGGGGCTGGGGCCAACGTCCTGACTTTC
V gene: TRBV5-4; D gene: TRBD2; J gene: TRBJ2-1; clone size: NA; CDR3 protein: CASRTSGTSNEQFF; CDR3 DNA: TGTGCCAGCAGGACTAGCGGGACAAGCAATGAGCAGTTCTTC
V gene: TRBV7-9; D gene: NA; J gene: TRBJ2-3; clone size: NA; CDR3 protein: CASSLWGRDTDTQYF; CDR3 DNA: TGTGCCAGCAGCTTATGGGGCAGAGACACAGATACGCAGTATTTT
V gene: TRBV18; D gene: TRBD1; J gene: TRBJ2-5; clone size: NA; CDR3 protein: CASSPTGSETQYF; CDR3 DNA: TGTGCCAGCTCACCGACAGGGTCCGAGACCCAGTACTTC
V gene: TRBV7-6; D gene: TRBD2; J gene: TRBJ2-1; clone size: NA; CDR3 protein: CASQQTSGGVGEQFF; CDR3 DNA: TGTGCCAGCCAACAGACTAGCGGGGGGGTAGGTGAGCAGTTCTTC
V gene: TRBV7-9; D gene: NA; J gene: TRBJ1-1; clone size: once; CDR3 protein: CASSFTYSEAFF; CDR3 DNA: TGTGCCAGCAGCTTCACCTACTCCGAAGCTTTCTTT
V gene: TRBV5-1; D gene: NA; J gene: TRBJ1-2; clone size: few; CDR3 protein: CASSPRRGLEGYTF; CDR3 DNA: TGCGCCAGCAGCCCCCGCAGGGGTCTTGAGGGCTACACCTTC
V gene: TRBV5-1; D gene: NA; J gene: TRBJ2-2; clone size: NA; CDR3 protein: CASRGETATGELFF; CDR3 DNA: TGCGCCAGCAGGGGAGAGACTGCTACCGGGGAGCTGTTTTTT
V gene: TRBV7-9; D gene: TRBD1; J gene: TRBJ1-1; clone size: NA; CDR3 protein: CSSSLIQRTGTEAFF; CDR3 DNA: TGTTCCAGCAGCTTAATTCAACGGACAGGGACTGAAGCTTTCTTT
V gene: TRBV4-2; D gene: NA; J gene: TRBJ1-5; clone size: NA; CDR3 protein: CASSQAQNNQPQHF; CDR3 DNA: TGTGCCAGCAGCCAAGCCCAGAACAATCAGCCCCAGCATTTT